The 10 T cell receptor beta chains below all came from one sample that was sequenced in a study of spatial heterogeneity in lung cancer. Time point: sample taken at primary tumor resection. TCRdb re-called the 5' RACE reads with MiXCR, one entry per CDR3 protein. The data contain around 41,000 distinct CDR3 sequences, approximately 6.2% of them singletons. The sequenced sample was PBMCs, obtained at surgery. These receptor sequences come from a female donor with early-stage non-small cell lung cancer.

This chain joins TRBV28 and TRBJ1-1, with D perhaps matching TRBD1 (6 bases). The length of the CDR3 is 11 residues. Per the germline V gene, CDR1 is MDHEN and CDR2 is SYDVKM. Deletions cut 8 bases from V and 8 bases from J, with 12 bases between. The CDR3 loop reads CASRGQREAFF. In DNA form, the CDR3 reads TGTGCCAGCCGAGGACAGAGAGAAGCTTTCTTT.

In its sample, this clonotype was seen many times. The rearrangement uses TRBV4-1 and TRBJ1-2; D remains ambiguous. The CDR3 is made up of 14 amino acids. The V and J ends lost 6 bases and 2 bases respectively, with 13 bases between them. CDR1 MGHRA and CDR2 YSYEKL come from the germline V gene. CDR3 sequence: CASRMERINYGYTF. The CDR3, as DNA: TGCGCCAGCAGGATGGAGAGGATAAACTATGGCTACACCTTC.

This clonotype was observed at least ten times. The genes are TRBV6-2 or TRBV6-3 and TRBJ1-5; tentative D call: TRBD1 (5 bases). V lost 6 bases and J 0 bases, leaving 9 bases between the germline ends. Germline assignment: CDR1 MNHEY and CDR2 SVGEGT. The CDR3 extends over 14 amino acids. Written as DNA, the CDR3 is TGTGCCAGCAGCCGCACAGGTAGCAATCAGCCCCAGCATTTT. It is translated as CASSRTGSNQPQHF.

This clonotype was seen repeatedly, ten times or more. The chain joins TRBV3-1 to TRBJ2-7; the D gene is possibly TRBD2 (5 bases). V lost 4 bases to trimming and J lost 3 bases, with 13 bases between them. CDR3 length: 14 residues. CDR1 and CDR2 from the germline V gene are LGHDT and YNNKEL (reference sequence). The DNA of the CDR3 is TGTGCCAGCAGCCGACTACTCAACTACTACGAGCAGTACTTC. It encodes CASSRLLNYYEQYF.

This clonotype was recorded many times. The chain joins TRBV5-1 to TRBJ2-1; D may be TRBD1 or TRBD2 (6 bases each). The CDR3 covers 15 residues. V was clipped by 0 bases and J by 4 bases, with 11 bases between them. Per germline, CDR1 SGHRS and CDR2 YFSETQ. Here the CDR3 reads CASSLGQGTYNEQFF. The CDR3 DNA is TGCGCCAGCAGCTTGGGGCAGGGGACTTACAATGAGCAGTTCTTC.

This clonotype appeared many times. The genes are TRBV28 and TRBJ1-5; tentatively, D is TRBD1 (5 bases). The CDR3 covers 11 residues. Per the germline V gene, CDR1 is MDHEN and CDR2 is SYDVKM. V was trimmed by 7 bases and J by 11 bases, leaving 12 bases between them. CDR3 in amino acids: CASTTRRAQHF. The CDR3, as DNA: TGTGCCAGCACCACCCGCAGGGCCCAGCATTTT.

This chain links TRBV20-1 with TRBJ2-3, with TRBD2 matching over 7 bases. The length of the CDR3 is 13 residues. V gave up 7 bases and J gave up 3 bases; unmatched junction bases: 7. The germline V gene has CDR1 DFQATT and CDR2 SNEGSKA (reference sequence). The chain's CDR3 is CSVRRGVTDTQYF. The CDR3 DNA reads TGCAGTGTCCGACGGGGGGTTACAGATACGCAGTATTTT.

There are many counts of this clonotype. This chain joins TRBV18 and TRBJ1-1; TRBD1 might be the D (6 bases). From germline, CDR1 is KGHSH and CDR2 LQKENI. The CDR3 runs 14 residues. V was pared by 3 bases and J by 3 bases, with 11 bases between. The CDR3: CASSPLGQYTEAFF. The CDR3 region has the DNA TGTGCCAGCTCACCGCTCGGACAGTACACTGAAGCTTTCTTT.

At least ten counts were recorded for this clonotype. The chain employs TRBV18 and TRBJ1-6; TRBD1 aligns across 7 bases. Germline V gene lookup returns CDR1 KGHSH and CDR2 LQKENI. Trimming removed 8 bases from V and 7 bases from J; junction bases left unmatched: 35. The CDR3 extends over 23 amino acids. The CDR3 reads CASASVQGTSNSPLPTSNSPLHF. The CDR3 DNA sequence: TGTGCCAGCGCGTCTGTACAGGGGACAAGCAATTCACCCCTCCCGACAAGCAATTCACCCCTCCACTTT.

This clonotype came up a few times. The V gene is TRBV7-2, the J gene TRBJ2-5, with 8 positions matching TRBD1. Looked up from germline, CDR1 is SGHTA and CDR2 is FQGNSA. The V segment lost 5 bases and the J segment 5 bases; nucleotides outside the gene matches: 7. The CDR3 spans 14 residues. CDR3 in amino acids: CASSRPGQEETQYF. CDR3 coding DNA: TGTGCCAGCAGCAGACCGGGACAGGAGGAGACCCAGTACTTC. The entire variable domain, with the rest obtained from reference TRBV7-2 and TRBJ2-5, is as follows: GAGVSQSPSNKVTEKGKDVELRCDPISGHTALYWYRQSLGQGLEFLIYFQGNSAPDKSGLPSDRFSAERTGGSVSTLTIQRTQQEDSAVYLCASSRPGQEETQYFGPGTRLLVL.